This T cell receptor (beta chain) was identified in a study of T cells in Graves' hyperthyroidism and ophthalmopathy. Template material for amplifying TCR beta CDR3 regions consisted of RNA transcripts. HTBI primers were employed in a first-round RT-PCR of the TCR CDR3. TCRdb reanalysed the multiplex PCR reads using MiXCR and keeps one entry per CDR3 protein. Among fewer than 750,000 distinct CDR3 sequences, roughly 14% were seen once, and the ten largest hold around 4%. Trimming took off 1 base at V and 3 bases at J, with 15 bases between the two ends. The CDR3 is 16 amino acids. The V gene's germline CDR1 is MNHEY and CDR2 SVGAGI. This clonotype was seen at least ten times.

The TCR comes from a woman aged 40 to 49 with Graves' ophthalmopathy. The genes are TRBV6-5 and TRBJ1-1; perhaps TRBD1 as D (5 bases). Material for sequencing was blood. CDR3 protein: CASSYFRTPEDTEAFF. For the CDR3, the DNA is TGTGCCAGCAGTTACTTTCGGACACCGGAGGACACTGAAGCTTTCTTT.